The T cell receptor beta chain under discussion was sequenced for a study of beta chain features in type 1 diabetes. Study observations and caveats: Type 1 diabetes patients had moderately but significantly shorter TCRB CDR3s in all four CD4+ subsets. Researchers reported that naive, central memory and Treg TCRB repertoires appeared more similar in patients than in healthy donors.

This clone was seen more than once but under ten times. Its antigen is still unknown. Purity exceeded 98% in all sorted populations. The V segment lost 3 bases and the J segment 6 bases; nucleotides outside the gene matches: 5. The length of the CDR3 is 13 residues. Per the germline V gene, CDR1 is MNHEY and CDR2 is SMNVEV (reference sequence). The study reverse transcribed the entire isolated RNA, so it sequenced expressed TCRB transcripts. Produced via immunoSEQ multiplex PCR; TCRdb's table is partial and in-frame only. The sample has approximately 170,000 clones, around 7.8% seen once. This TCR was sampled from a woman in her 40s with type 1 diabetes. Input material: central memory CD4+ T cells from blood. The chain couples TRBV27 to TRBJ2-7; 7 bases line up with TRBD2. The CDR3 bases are TGTGCCAGCAGTTTCGGGGGGTCGGGCGAGCAGTACTTC. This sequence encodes CASSFGGSGEQYF.